The T cell receptor (beta chain) described here comes from a study of T cell changes during pregnancy in multiple sclerosis. Sequenced by immunoSEQ multiplex PCR; TCRdb stores in-frame clones only, minus some. The sample consists of some 80,000 clones, 94% of them appearing once. The specimen was CD4+ T cells from peripheral blood mononuclear cells, collected after pregnancy. The origin of this receptor is a female donor with multiple sclerosis, enrolled in a pregnancy study.

CDR3 amino acids: CATGDRNYGYTF. The DNA for the CDR3 is TGTGCCACGGGAGACAGAAACTATGGCTACACCTTC. The chain has TRBV6-5 and TRBJ1-2, with D possibly TRBD1 on 5 matching bases. Germline V gives CDR1 MNHEY, CDR2 SVGAGI. V gave up 10 bases and J gave up 2 bases, with 11 bases separating them. The CDR3 consists of 12 residues.